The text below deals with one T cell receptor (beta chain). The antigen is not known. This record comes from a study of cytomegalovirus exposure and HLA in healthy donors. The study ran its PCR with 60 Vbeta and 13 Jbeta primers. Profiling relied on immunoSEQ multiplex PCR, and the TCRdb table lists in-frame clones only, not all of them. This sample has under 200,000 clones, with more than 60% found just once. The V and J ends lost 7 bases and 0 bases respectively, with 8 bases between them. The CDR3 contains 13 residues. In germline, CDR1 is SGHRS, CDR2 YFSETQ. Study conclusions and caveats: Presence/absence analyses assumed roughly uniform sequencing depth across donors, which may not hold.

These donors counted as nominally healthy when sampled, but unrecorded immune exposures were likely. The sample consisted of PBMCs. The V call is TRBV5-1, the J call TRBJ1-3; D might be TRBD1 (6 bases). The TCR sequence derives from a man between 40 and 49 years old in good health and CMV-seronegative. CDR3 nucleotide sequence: TGCGCCAGCGCCAGGGGCTCTGGAAACACCATATATTTT. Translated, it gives CASARGSGNTIYF.